This TCR beta chain was captured by sequencing in a study of T cell repertoires in ileal Crohn's disease. In the study overall: Patients had a median approximately 7.3-year disease duration, and less than 45% were active smokers. Study observations and caveats: Clonal expansions were more frequent in active smokers than non-smokers at surgery.

The CDR3 is 20 residues long. V was clipped by 0 bases and J by 3 bases; unmatched bases: 11. Germline CDR1 and CDR2: MGHRA and YSYEKL. The sample holds a few counts of this clone. The antigen is unknown. Generated by immunoSEQ multiplex PCR, the TCRdb table keeps only in-frame clones and is missing some. Of about 7,900 clones in the sample, around three quarters were seen once. Sequenced sample: ileal tissue. The chain carries TRBV4-1 and TRBJ2-3; 14 bases are a match to TRBD2. The receptor's source is an adult with Crohn's disease. Written as DNA, the CDR3 is TGCGCCAGCAGCCAAGATCCGACTAGCGGGAGGGCCAGTTTTACAGATACGCAGTATTTT. Its translation: CASSQDPTSGRASFTDTQYF.